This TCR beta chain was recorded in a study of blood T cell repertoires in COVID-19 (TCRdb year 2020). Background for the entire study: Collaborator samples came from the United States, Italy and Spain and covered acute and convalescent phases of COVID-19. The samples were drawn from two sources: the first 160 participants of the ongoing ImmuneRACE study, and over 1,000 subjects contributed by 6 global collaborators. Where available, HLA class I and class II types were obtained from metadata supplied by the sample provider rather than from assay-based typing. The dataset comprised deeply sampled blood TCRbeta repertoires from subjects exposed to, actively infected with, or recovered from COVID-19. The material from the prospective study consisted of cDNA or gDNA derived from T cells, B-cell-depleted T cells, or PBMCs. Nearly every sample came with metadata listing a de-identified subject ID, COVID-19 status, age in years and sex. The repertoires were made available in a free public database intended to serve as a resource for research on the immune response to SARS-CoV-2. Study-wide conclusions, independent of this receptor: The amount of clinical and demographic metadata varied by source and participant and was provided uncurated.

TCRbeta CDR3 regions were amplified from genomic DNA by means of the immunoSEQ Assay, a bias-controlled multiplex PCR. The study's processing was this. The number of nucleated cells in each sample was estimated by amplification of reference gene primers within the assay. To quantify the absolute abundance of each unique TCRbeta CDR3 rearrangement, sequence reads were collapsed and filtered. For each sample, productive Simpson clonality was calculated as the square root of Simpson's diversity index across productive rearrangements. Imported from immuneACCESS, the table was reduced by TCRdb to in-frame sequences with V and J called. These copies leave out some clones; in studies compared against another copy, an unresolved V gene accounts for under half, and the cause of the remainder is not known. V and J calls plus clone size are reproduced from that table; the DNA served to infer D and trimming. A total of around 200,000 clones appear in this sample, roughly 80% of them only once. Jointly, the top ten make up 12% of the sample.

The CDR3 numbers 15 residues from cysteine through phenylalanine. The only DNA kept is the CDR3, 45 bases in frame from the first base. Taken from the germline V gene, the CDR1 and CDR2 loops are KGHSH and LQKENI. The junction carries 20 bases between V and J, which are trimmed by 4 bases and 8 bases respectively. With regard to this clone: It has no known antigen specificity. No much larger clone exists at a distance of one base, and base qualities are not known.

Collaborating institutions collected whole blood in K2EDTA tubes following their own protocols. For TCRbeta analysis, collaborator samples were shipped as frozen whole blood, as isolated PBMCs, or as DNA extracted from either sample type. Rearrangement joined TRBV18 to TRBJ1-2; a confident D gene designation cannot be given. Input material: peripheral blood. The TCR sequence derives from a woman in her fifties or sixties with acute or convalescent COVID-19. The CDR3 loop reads CASSLYVSFFEGYTF. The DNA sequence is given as TGTGCCAGCTCACTTTACGTATCCTTTTTTGAGGGCTACACCTTC.